The rows below give T cell receptor beta chains drawn from one sample of a study of blood T cell repertoires in COVID-19. The assay was immunoSEQ multiplex PCR, and TCRdb's table has in-frame clones only and misses some. The sample includes fewer than 150,000 clones, about three quarters of them seen just once. The sequenced sample was peripheral blood. Receptor source: a man aged 70 or older with acute or convalescent COVID-19. CDR3s leave out the opening cysteine and the closing phenylalanine or tryptophan. Fields, in order: CDR3 protein, clone size, V gene, J gene. A row's size may be missing; if present it is once, few, many or a size class.

ASSLTGEGNEQF,.,TRBV5-1,TRBJ2-1
ASSLAEQPQH,.,TRBV19,TRBJ1-5
ASSPLGQVHEQY,.,TRBV6-5,TRBJ2-7
ATQLYPDTQY,once,TRBV6-5,TRBJ2-3
SVSGTSDSYEQY,medium-sized,TRBV29-1,TRBJ2-7
ASSQQGAGQPQH,.,TRBV2,TRBJ1-5
ASRGVAGPSYTGELF,.,TRBV28,TRBJ2-2
ASSRVEAGVDEQY,.,TRBV19,TRBJ2-7
ATPGQGASGNTIY,.,TRBV2,TRBJ1-3
ASSRQGVAYEQY,.,TRBV6-5,TRBJ2-7
ASSPGTGLGLAGRTGELF,.,TRBV18,TRBJ2-2
ASNDRGPEKLF,.,TRBV6-5,TRBJ1-4
ASSLENSGELF,once,TRBV11-2,TRBJ2-2
ASRARGGVSYEQY,once,TRBV28,TRBJ2-7
ASSHRDTTYEQY,.,TRBV3-1/TRBV3-2,TRBJ2-7
AWSRGDTQY,.,TRBV30,TRBJ2-3
ATSRENRARQPQH,.,TRBV15,TRBJ1-5
ASSGGLGTGHYGYT,.,TRBV14,TRBJ1-2
ASRSQGGFNQPQH,.,TRBV28,TRBJ1-5
ASSVGGTGEAF,few,TRBV9,TRBJ1-1
ASSQDGLGRGTEAF,.,TRBV4-3,TRBJ1-1
ASNQGRGGNEQF,.,TRBV19,TRBJ2-1
ASSPPGQVTNTEAF,.,TRBV18,TRBJ1-1
ASSLNRGQGMTYEQY,.,TRBV7-3,TRBJ2-7
ASSVGQAGSNSPLH,.,TRBV9,TRBJ1-6
ASSYSASGGSYEQY,.,TRBV6-5,TRBJ2-7
ASNGQHTGELF,.,TRBV5-1,TRBJ2-2
ASSLGQVATYGYT,.,TRBV5-1,TRBJ1-2
ASSRGQGSRF,.,TRBV5-5,TRBJ2-1
ASSIGQGELYEQY,.,TRBV19,TRBJ2-7
ASSLGQGDYEQY,.,TRBV9,TRBJ2-7
ASSIGGLGTDTQY,.,TRBV19,TRBJ2-3
ASSPGQHSNQPQH,few,TRBV6-5,TRBJ1-5
ASSPGQGRPETQY,few,TRBV3-1/TRBV3-2,TRBJ2-5
ANQWEGTGELF,.,TRBV10-3,TRBJ2-2
AWSTGRQETQY,.,TRBV30,TRBJ2-5
ASILAGSHFTDTQY,few,TRBV5-5,TRBJ2-3
AWSVHQAYTEAF,once,TRBV30,TRBJ1-1
ASSLQGMTDTQY,.,TRBV7-2,TRBJ2-3
AWKRGSFGYT,few,TRBV30,TRBJ1-2
ASSSGGRNQPQH,.,TRBV11-2,TRBJ1-5
ASSLGGASAGEQF,.,TRBV5-1,TRBJ2-1
ASRANRGPRYTQY,.,TRBV11-2,TRBJ2-3
ASSKAPGEAQPQH,many,TRBV21-1,TRBJ1-5
ASSSGDSVQPQH,.,TRBV28,TRBJ1-5
SVLPSGSRETQY,.,TRBV29-1,TRBJ2-5
ASSLQGGGYT,.,TRBV7-2,TRBJ1-2
ASTLGGGIYEQY,.,TRBV28,TRBJ2-7
ASSYSTGGSGYT,.,TRBV6-6,TRBJ1-2
ASSKSRDSHETQY,.,TRBV19,TRBJ2-5
ASSPRTSGRGNEQF,.,TRBV7-3,TRBJ2-1
ASSLAQNTGELF,once,TRBV5-1,TRBJ2-2
ASSPRTGALENTIY,.,TRBV11-2,TRBJ1-3
ASFIASGGSNTGELF,once,TRBV27,TRBJ2-2
ASSATYTEAF,.,TRBV7-2,TRBJ1-1
ASSPQGFGYEQY,.,TRBV19,TRBJ2-7
ASRPAALQGVWYSGANVLT,.,TRBV19,TRBJ2-6